These 8 T cell receptor beta chains came from one sample sequenced in a study of CD8+ T cells in alopecia areata. Sequencing relied on a cDNA template that was reverse transcribed from extracted RNA. The data were produced by immunoSEQ multiplex PCR, yet TCRdb's version contains in-frame clones alone and is incomplete. The sample lists approximately 280,000 clones; 58% were seen once. Treatment specified: oral pan-JAK inhibitor, 5-10 mg twice daily. The material was CD4+ T cells sorted from blood, obtained at week 24, from a patient treated with tofacitinib. These receptors were collected from a human donor with alopecia areata.

The rearrangement links TRBV18 to TRBJ2-4, with D perhaps matching TRBD1 (5 bases). Germline V lookup: CDR1 KGHSH, CDR2 LQKENI. The CDR3 runs to 11 residues. Trimming left V 4 bases short and J 8 bases short, with 6 bases between. CDR3 sequence: CASSQGDIQYF. The CDR3 nucleotides read TGTGCCAGCTCACAAGGGGACATTCAGTACTTC. Filled out from reference TRBV18 and TRBJ2-4, the complete variable domain reads NAGVMQNPRHLVRRRGQEARLRCSPMKGHSHVYWYRQLPEEGLKFMVYLQKENIIDESGMPKERFSAEFPKEGPSILRIQQVVRGDSAAYFCASSQGDIQYFGAGTRLSVL.

The V and J genes are TRBV9 and TRBJ2-3; D ambiguous. The CDR3 is 14 amino acids. Per germline, CDR1 SGDLS and CDR2 YYNGEE. V was pared by 0 bases and J by 2 bases, with 7 bases between. The CDR3 coding sequence is TGTGCCAGCAGCGTAGGGCTGGACACAGATACGCAGTATTTT. This encodes CASSVGLDTDTQYF.

This rearrangement joins TRBV18 to TRBJ2-5, with D hard to call. Germline assignment: CDR1 KGHSH and CDR2 LQKENI. CDR3 length: 15 amino acids. Deletions cut 1 base from V and 5 bases from J, with 14 bases between. The CDR3 is CASSPRSAGQETQYF. In nucleotides, the CDR3 is TGTGCCAGCTCACCACGGAGCGCAGGCCAGGAGACCCAGTACTTC.

The chain is built from TRBV5-4 and TRBJ1-5; D gene ambiguous. CDR3 size: 13 residues. Germline V gives CDR1 SGHNT, CDR2 YYREEE (reference sequence). V was clipped by 4 bases and J by 7 bases, with 12 bases between them. The chain's CDR3 is CASSRHKEQPQHF. The CDR3 DNA follows: TGTGCCAGCAGCCGACATAAGGAACAGCCCCAGCATTTT.

This sequence joins TRBV7-6 and TRBJ2-5; 9 bases are a match to TRBD2. V lost 5 bases, J lost 4 bases, and 5 bases stayed unmatched. Germline CDR1 reads SGHVS; CDR2 reads FNYEAQ. The CDR3 sequence is 14 residues long. The CDR3 here is CASSLSGGRETQYF. As DNA, the CDR3 is TGTGCCAGCAGCCTCAGCGGGGGGAGAGAGACCCAGTACTTC.

V usage is TRBV10-3 and J usage is TRBJ2-5; TRBD1 might be the D (6 bases). Germline assignment: CDR1 ENHRY and CDR2 SYGVKD. The V gene lost 10 bases and the J gene lost 1 base, with 13 bases spanning the gap. This CDR3 has 13 residues. CDR3 amino acids: CATTGPIQETQYF. The CDR3 nucleotides are TGTGCCACCACAGGGCCAATCCAAGAGACCCAGTACTTC.

This clone appeared a few times. The CDR3 coding sequence is TGTGCCAGCAGCTATACGACCTACAATGAGCAGTTCTTC. It specifies CASSYTTYNEQFF. The J gene is TRBJ2-1, the V gene TRBV11-2, with D uncertain. Trimming pared 4 bases from V and 2 bases from J, leaving 6 bases between. In germline, CDR1 is SGHAT, CDR2 FQNNGV. This CDR3 comprises 13 residues.

Details on this clone: Other DNA variants within this sample encode the same CDR3. The chain has TRBV11-2 and TRBJ2-7; the D is unclear. The CDR3 is made up of 11 amino acids. The ends were cut back, 3 bases at V and 5 bases at J, with 5 bases in the middle. Germline CDR1 SGHAT, CDR2 FQNNGV. The CDR3 region is CASSLKDEQYF. CDR3 sequence (DNA): TGTGCCAGCAGCTTGAAGGACGAGCAGTACTTC.